This record concerns one TCR beta chain sequence. No antigen is known for it. Cells designated naive CD8 were CD45RO-negative and were positively selected for CCR7, with terminally differentiated effector memory CD45RA+ cells excluded. Original methodology: ImmunoSEQ sequences covered only the junction and lacked quality scores; filtering therefore differed. Sequencing was performed with immunoSEQ multiplex PCR; in TCRdb, only in-frame clones are kept and a portion is missing. The V and J calls and clone size were taken over from that table, and D and trimming were inferred from the DNA. Of some 580,000 clones listed, 95% to 98% are singletons. This record comes from a study of shared clonotypes between healthy human individuals. Whole-study context: Three plates were used per donor for CD4 naive, three for CD4 memory, two for CD8 naive and one for CD8 memory.

The study, taken as a whole, reports: Donor clonotype sharing was expected to depend on sequencing depth.

The sequence derives from a man younger than 45 in good health. The sample consisted of naive CD8+ T cells sorted from blood.

CDR3 in amino acids: CASSEGPFQTQETQYF. CDR3 sequence (DNA): TGTGCCAGCAGTGAAGGCCCGTTCCAAACCCAAGAGACCCAGTACTTC. V usage is TRBV2 and J usage is TRBJ2-5; no clear D gene. Per germline, CDR1 SNHLY and CDR2 FYNNEI. Trimming stripped 1 base from V and 1 base from J, with 13 bases between. The CDR3 loop spans 16 amino acids. Full variable domain (outside the CDR3, taken from reference TRBV2 and TRBJ2-5): EPEVTQTPSHQVTQMGQEVILRCVPISNHLYFYWYRQILGQKVEFLVSFYNNEISEKSEIFDDQFSVERPDGSNFTLKIRSTKLEDSAMYFCASSEGPFQTQETQYFGPGTRLLVL.